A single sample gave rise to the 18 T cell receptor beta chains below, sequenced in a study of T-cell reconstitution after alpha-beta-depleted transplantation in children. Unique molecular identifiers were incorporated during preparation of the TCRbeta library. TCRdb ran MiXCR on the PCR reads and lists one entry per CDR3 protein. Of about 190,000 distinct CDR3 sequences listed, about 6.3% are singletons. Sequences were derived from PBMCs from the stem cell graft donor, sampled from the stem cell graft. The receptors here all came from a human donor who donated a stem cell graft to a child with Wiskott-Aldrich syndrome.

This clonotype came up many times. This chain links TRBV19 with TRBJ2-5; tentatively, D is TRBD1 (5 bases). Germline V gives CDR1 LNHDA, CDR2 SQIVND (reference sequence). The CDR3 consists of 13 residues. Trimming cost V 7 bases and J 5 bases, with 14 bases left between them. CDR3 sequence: CASMGRYLETQYF. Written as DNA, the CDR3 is TGTGCCAGTATGGGGCGCTATTTGGAGACCCAGTACTTC.

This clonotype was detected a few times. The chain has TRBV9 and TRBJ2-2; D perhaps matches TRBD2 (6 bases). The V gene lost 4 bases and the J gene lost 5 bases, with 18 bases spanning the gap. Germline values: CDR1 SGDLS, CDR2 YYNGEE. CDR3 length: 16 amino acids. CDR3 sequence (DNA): TGTGCCAGCAGCCCCCAACCGGGAGCAGGTACCGGGGAGCTGTTTTTT. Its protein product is CASSPQPGAGTGELFF.

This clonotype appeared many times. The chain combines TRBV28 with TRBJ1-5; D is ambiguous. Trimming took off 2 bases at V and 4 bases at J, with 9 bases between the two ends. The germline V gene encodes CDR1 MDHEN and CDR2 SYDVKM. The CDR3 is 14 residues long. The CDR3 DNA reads TGTGCCAGCAGTTTAGTGACAAAGAATCAGCCCCAGCATTTT. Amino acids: CASSLVTKNQPQHF.

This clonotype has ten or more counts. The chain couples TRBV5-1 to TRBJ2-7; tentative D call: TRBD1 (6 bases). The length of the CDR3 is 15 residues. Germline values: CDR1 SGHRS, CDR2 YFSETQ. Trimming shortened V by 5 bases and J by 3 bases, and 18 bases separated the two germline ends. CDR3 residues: CASSTQGGSYYEQYF. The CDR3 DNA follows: TGCGCCAGCAGTACACAGGGTGGGTCCTACTACGAGCAGTACTTC.

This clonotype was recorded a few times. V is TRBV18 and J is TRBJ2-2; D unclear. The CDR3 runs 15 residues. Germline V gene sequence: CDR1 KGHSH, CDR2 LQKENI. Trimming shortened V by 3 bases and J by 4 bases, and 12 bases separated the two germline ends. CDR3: CASSPVQLVTGELFF. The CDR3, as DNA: TGTGCCAGCTCACCGGTCCAGTTGGTCACCGGGGAGCTGTTTTTT.

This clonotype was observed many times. CDR3 DNA: TGTGCCAGCAGACCAGGACAGCTGGACGAGCAGTACTTC. It is translated as CASRPGQLDEQYF. The rearrangement uses TRBV6-2 or TRBV6-3 and TRBJ2-7; D perhaps matches TRBD1 (6 bases). CDR1 is MNHEY, CDR2 SVGEGT, per germline. Trimming shortened V by 6 bases and J by 5 bases, and 14 bases separated the two germline ends. This CDR3 is 13 amino acids long.

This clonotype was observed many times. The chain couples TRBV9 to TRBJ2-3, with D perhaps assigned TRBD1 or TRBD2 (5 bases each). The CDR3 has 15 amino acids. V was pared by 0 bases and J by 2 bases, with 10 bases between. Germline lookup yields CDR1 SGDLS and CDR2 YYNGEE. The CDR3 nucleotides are TGTGCCAGCAGCGTAGCAGGGACCTACACAGATACGCAGTATTTT. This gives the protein CASSVAGTYTDTQYF.

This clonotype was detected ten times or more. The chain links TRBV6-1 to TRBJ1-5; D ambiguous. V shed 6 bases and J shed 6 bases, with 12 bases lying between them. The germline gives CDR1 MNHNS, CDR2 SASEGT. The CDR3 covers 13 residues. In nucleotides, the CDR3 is TGTGCCAGCAGGAACGGGATTTCTCAGCCCCAGCATTTT. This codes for CASRNGISQPQHF.

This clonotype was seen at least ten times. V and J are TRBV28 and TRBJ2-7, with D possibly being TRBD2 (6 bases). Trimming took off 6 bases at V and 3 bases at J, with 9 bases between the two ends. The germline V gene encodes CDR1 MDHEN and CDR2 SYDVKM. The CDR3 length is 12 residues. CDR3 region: CASRPGSYEQYF. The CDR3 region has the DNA TGTGCCAGCAGACCCGGGAGCTACGAGCAGTACTTC.

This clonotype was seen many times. In DNA form, the CDR3 reads TGTGCCAGCAGCCCGGACAAGGCCAATCAGCCCCAGCATTTT. It encodes CASSPDKANQPQHF. This chain links TRBV5-6 with TRBJ1-5, with D possibly being TRBD1 (5 bases). CDR1 is SGHDT and CDR2 is YYEEEE in the germline V gene. CDR3 size: 14 residues. V was shortened by 4 bases and J by 3 bases, with 11 bases between the two germline ends.

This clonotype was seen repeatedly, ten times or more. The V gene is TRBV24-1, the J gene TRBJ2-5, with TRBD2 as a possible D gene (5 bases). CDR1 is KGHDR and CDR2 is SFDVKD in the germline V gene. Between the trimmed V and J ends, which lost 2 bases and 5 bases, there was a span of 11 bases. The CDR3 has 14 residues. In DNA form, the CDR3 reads TGTGCCACCAGTGATTCTAGGGAGACGGAGACCCAGTACTTC. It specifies CATSDSRETETQYF.

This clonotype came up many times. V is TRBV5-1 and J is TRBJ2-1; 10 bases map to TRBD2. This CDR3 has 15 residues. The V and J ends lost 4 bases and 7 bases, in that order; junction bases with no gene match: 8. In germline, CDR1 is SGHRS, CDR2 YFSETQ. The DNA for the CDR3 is TGCGCCAGCAGCCTTCTAACTAGCGGGGAAAATGAGCAGTTCTTC. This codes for CASSLLTSGENEQFF.

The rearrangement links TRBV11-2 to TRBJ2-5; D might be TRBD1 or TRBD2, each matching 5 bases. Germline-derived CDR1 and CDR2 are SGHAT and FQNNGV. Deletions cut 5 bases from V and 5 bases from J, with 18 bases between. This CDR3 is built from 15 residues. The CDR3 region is CASSPGTSLRETQYF. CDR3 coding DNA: TGTGCCAGCAGCCCCGGGACCTCACTGAGGGAGACCCAGTACTTC.

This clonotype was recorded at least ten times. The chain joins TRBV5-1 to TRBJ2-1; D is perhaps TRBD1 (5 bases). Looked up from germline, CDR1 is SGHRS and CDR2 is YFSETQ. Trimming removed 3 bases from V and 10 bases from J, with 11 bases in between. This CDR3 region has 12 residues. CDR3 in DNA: TGCGCCAGCAGCTCCTGGCCAGGGGAGCAGTTCTTC. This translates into CASSSWPGEQFF.

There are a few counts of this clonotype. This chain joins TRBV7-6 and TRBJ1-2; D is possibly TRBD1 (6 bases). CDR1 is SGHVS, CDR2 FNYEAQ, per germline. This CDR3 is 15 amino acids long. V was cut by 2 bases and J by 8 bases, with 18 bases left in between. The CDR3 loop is CASSLQGWGSGGYTF. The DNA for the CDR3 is TGTGCCAGCAGCTTACAGGGGTGGGGGAGTGGCGGCTACACCTTC.

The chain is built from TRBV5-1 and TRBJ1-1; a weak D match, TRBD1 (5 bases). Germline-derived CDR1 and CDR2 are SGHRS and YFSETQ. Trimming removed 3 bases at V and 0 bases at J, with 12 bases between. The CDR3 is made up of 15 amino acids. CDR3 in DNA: TGCGCCAGCAGCTATTCGGGGCTCATGAACACTGAAGCTTTCTTT. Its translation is CASSYSGLMNTEAFF.

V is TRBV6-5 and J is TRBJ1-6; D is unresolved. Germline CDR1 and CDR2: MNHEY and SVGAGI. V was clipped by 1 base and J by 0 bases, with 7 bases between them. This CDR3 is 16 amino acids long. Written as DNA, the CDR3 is TGTGCCAGCAGTTACTTTCCGAGCTCCTATAATTCACCCCTCCACTTT. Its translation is CASSYFPSSYNSPLHF.

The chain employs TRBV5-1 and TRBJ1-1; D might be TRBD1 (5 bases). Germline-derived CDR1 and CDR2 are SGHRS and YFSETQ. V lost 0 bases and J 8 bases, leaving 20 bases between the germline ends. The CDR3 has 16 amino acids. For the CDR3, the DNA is TGCGCCAGCAGCTTGGGTCAGGGCTCTTCCTTTACGGAAGCTTTCTTT. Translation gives CASSLGQGSSFTEAFF.